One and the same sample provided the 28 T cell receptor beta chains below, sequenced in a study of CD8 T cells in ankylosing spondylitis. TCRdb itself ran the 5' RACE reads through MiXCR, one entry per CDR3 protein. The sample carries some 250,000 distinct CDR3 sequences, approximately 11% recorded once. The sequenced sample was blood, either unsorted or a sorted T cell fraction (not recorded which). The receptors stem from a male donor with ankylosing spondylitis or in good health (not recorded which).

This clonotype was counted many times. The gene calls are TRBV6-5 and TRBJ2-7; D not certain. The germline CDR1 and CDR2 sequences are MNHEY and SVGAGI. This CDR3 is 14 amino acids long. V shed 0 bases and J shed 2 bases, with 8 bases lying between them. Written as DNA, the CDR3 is TGTGCCAGCAGTTACTCGGTCGGCCCCTACGAGCAGTACTTC. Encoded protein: CASSYSVGPYEQYF.

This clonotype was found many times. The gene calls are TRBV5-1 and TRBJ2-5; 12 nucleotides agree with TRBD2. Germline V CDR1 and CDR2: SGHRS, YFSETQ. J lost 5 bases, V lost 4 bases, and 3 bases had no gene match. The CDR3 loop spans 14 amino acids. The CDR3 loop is CASSLTSGSETQYF. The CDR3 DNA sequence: TGCGCCAGCAGCCTGACTAGCGGGAGTGAGACCCAGTACTTC.

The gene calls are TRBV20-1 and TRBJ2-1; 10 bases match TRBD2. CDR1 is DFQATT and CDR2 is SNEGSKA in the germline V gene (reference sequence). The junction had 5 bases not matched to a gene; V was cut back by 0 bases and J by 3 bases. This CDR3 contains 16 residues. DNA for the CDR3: TGCAGTGCTAGAGATTTCCTAGCGGGAGTCTACAATGAGCAGTTCTTC. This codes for CSARDFLAGVYNEQFF.

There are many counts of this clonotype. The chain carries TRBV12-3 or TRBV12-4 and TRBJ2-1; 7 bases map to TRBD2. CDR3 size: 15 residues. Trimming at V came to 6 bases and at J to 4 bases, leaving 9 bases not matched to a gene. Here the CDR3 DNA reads TGTGCCAGCAGCGCCGGGGGAGGGAATTACAATGAGCAGTTCTTC. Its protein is CASSAGGGNYNEQFF.

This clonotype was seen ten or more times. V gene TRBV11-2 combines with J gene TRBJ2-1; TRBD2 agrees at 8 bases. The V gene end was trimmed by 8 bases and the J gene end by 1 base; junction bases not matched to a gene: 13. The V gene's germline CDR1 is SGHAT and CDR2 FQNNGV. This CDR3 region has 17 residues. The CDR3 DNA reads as TGTGCCAGCGCGGGGAAATGGCGGGGGGCATCCTACAATGAGCAGTTCTTC. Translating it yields CASAGKWRGASYNEQFF.

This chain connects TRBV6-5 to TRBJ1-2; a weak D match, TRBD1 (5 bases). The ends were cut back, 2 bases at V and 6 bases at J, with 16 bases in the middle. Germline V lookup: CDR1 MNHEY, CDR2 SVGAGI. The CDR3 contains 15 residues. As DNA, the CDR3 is TGTGCCAGCAGTTACCCCGGGTCAGGGATCAATGGCTACACCTTC. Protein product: CASSYPGSGINGYTF.

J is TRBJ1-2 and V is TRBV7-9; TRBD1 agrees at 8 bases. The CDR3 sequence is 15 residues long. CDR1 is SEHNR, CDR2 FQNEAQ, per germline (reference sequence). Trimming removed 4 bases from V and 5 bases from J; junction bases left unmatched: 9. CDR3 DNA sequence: TGTGCCAGCAGCTCGCGGACAGGGATGGGGTATGGCTACACCTTC. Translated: CASSSRTGMGYGYTF.

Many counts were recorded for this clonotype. The DNA of the CDR3 is TGTGCCAGCAGTTTATCGGAGCGGGGGAACTACGAGCAGTACTTC. As protein: CASSLSERGNYEQYF. V gene TRBV27 combines with J gene TRBJ2-7; TRBD2 matches 8 bases. The V and J ends lost 0 bases and 3 bases, in that order; junction bases with no gene match: 4. CDR3 length equals 15 residues. Germline V CDR1 and CDR2: MNHEY, SMNVEV (reference sequence).

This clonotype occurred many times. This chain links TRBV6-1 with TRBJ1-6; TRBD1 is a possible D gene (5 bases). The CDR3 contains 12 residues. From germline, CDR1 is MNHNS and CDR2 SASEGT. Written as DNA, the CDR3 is TGTGTTTCGTCCGGGGACAATTCACCCCTCCACTTT. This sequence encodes CVSSGDNSPLHF.

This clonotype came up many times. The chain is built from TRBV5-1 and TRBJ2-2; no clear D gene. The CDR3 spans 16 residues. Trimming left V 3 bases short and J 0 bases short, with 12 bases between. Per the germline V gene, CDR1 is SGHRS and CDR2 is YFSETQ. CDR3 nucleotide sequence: TGCGCCAGCAGCTCCGGGCGCCAAACGAACACCGGGGAGCTGTTTTTT. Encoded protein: CASSSGRQTNTGELFF.

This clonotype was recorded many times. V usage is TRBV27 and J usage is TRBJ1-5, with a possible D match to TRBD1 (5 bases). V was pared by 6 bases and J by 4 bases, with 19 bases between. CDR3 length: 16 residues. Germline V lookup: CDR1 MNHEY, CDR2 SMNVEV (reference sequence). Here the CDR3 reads CASRSELRGGNQPQHF. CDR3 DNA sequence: TGTGCCAGCAGATCCGAACTACGGGGGGGGAATCAGCCCCAGCATTTT.

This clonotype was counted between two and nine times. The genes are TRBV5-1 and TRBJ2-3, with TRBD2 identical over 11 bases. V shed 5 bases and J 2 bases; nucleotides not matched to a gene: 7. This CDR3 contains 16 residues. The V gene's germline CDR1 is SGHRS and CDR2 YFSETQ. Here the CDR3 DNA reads TGCGCCAGCAGAAGCTTTAGCGGGGGGGACACAGATACGCAGTATTTT. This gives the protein CASRSFSGGDTDTQYF.

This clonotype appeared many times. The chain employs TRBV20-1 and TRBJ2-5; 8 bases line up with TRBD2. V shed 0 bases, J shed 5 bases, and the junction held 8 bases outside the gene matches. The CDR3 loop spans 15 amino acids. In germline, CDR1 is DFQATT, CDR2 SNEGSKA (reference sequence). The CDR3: CSARDPSGPGETQYF. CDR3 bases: TGCAGTGCTAGAGATCCTAGCGGGCCCGGGGAGACCCAGTACTTC.

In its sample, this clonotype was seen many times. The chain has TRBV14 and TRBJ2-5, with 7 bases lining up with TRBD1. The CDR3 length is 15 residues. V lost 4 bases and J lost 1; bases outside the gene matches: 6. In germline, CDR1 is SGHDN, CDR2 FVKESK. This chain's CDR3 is CASSPDRWGQETQYF. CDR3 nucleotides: TGTGCCAGCAGCCCGGACAGGTGGGGCCAAGAGACCCAGTACTTC.

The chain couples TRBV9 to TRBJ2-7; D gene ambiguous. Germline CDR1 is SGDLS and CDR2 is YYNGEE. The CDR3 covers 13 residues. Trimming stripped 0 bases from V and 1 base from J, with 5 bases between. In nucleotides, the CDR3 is TGTGCCAGCAGCGTAGGACTTTCCTACGAGCAGTACTTC. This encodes CASSVGLSYEQYF.

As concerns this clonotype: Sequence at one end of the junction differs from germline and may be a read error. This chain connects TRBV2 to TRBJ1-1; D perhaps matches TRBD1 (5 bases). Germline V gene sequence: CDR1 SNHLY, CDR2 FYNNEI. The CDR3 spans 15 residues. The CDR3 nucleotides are TGTGCCAACAGTGAACGGTATGGGGGGTCCACTGAAGCTTTCTTT. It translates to CANSERYGGSTEAFF.

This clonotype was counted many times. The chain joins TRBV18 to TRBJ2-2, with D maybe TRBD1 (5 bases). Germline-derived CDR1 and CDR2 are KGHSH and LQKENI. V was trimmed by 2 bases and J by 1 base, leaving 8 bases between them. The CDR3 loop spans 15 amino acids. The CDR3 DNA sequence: TGTGCCAGCTCACCAACCCAGGGGAACACCGGGGAGCTGTTTTTT. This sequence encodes CASSPTQGNTGELFF.

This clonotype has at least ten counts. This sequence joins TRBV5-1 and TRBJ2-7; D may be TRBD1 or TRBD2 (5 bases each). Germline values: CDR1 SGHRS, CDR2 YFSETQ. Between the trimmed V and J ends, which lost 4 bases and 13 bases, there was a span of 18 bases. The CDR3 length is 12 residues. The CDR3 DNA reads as TGCGCCAGCAGCCCCGGGACGCCCCCGGAATACTTC. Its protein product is CASSPGTPPEYF.

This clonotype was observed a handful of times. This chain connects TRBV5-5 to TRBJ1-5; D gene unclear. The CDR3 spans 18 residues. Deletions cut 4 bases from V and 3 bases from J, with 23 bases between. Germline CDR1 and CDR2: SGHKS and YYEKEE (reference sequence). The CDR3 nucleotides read TGTGCCAGCAGCCCCAAACTAGCGTATCCCCTCTCCAATCAGCCCCAGCATTTT. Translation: CASSPKLAYPLSNQPQHF.

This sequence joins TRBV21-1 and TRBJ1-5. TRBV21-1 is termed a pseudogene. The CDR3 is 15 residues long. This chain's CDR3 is CASSRRPYSNQPQHF. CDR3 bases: TGTGCCAGCAGCCGGAGGCCGTATAGCAATCAGCCCCAGCATTTT.

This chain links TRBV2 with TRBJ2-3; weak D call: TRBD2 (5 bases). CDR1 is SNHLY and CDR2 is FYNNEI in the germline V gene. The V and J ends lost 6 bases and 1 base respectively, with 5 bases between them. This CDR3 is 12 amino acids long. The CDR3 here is CASRRGTDTQYF. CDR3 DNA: TGTGCCAGCAGGAGGGGCACAGATACGCAGTATTTT.

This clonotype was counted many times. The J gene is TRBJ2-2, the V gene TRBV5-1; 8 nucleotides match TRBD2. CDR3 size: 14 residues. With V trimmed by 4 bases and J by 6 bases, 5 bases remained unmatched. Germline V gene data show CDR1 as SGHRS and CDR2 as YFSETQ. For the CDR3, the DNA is TGCGCCAGCAGCCCCACTAGCGGTCCCGGGGAGCTGTTTTTT. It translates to CASSPTSGPGELFF.

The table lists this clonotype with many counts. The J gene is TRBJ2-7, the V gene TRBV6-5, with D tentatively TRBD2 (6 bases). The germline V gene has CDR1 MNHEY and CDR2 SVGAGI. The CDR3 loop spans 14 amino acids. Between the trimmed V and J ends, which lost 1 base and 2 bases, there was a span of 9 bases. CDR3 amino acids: CASSYLGLTYEQYF. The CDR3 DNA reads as TGTGCCAGCAGTTACTTGGGACTCACCTACGAGCAGTACTTC.

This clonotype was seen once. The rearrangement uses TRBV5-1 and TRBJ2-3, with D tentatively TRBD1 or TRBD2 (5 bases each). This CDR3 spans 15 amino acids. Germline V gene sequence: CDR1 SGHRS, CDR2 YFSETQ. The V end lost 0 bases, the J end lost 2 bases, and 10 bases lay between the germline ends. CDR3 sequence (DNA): TGCGCCAGCAGCTTGGAGCCAGGGACCACAGATACGCAGTATTTT. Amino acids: CASSLEPGTTDTQYF.

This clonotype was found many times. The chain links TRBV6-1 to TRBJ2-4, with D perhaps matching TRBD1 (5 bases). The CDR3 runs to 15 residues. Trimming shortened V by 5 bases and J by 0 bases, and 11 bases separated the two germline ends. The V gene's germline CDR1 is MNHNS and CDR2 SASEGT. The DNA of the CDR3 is TGTGCCAGCAGTACGACAGAACTAGCCAAAAACATTCAGTACTTC. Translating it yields CASSTTELAKNIQYF.

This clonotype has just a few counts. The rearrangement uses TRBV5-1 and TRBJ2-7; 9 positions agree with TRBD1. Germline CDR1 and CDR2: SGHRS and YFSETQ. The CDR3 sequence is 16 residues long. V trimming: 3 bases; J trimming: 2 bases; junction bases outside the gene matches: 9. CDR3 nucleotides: TGCGCCAGCAGCTCGACAGGGGGGGGTTTTACCTACGAGCAGTACTTC. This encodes CASSSTGGGFTYEQYF.

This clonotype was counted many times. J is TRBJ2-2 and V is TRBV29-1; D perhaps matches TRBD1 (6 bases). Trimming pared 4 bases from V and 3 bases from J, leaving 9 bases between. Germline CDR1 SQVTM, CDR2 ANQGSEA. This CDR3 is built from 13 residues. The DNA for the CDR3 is TGCAGCGTTGTCCAGGGGTACACCGGGGAGCTGTTTTTT. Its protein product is CSVVQGYTGELFF.

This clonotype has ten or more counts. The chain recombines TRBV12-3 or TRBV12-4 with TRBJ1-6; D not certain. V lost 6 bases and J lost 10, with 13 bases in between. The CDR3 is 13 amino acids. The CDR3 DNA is TGTGCCAGCAGAGCGGGTTCACCGTCACCCCTCCACTTT. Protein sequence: CASRAGSPSPLHF.